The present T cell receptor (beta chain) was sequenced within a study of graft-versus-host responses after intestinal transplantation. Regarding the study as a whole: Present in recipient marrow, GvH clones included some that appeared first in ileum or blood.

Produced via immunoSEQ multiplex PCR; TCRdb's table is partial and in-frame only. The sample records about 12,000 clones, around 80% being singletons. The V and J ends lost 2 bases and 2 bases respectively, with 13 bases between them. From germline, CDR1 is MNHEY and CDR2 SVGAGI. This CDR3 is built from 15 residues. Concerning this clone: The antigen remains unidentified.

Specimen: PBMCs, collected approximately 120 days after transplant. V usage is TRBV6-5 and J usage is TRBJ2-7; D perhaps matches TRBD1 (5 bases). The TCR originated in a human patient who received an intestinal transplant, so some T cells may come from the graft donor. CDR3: CASSYGAGPAYEQYF. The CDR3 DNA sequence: TGTGCCAGCAGTTACGGGGCAGGCCCTGCCTACGAGCAGTACTTC.